The clone carrying this T cell receptor (beta chain) was counted many times. Its cognate antigen is unknown. Coverage ceases 3 residues before the CDR3 finishes, and the germline J gene fills in the end. The CDR3 sequence is 17 residues long. Germline loops: CDR1 LNHDA, CDR2 SQIVND (reference sequence). J lost 3 bases, V lost 5 bases, and 13 bases had no gene match. The entry originates in a study of T cell clonality in common variable immunodeficiency. Study outcomes and limitations: CVID subjects shared fewer TCRbeta clones than healthy controls did. Authors noted CVID clonality's cause needs subpopulation repertoire sequencing.

Profiled with immunoSEQ multiplex PCR; TCRdb holds only in-frame clones, not every one. In total the sample includes under 65,000 clones, none of them seen once. The clonotype originates from a person between 18 and 75 years old in good health. The chain carries TRBV19 and TRBJ1-1, with 9 bases matching TRBD1. Specimen: peripheral blood mononuclear cells. The DNA read from the CDR3 is TGTGCCAGTAGTCCGCGTCCCGGGACAGGGTTGTACACTGAA. Translation gives CASSPRPGTGLYTE. The CDR3 in full is CASSPRPGTGLYTEAFF.